A selection of T cell receptor beta chains follows, all from one sample in a study of CD8 T cells in ankylosing spondylitis. One entry per CDR3 protein results from TCRdb running MiXCR on the 5' RACE reads. The table has approximately 540,000 distinct CDR3 sequences, about an eighth seen once. Input material: blood, either unsorted or a sorted T cell fraction (not recorded which). Every receptor here comes from a male donor with ankylosing spondylitis. CDR3s include the opening cysteine and the closing phenylalanine or tryptophan. Fields, in order: clone size, J gene, V gene, D gene, CDR3 length, CDR3 DNA, CDR3 protein. The D gene is left open where the match is weak. Rows give clone size only sometimes, using once, few, many, or a class for an expanded clone.

few | TRBJ2-1 | TRBV14 | TRBD1 | 16 | TGTGCCAGCAGCCAAGTATCAGGGGGTTGGTTGAATGAGCAGTTCTTC | CASSQVSGGWLNEQFF
few | TRBJ2-2 | TRBV7-9 | NA | 14 | TGTGCCAGCAGCTTACTTGGCGTCACCGGGGAGCTGTTTTTT | CASSLLGVTGELFF
NA | TRBJ2-1 | TRBV20-1 | NA | 13 | TGCAGTGCCGGGACGACCGGCTACAATGAGCAGTTCTTC | CSAGTTGYNEQFF
NA | TRBJ1-1 | TRBV20-1 | NA | 13 | TGCAGTGCCCACGTCAACGGGGGCGGTGGAGCTTTCTTT | CSAHVNGGGGAFF
few | TRBJ1-2 | TRBV6-1 | NA | 13 | TGTGCCAGCAACCACAGGTCTAACTATGGCTACACCTTC | CASNHRSNYGYTF
few | TRBJ2-6 | TRBV2 | TRBD1 | 12 | TGTGCCAGCTCAATTACACAGGGGCCAGGGTCTTTC | CASSITQGPGSF
NA | TRBJ2-2 | TRBV15 | NA | 17 | TGTGCCACCAGCAGAGATCTTACAGCGACGAACACCGGGGAGCTGTTTTTT | CATSRDLTATNTGELFF
few | TRBJ2-2 | TRBV3-1 | TRBD2 | 16 | TGTGCCAGCAGCCACCCCGGGACTACGAACACCGGGGAGCTGTTTTTT | CASSHPGTTNTGELFF
NA | TRBJ2-1 | TRBV3-1 | NA | 12 | TGTGCCAGCAGCCAAGCCGGGGATGAGCAGTTCTTC | CASSQAGDEQFF
NA | TRBJ2-2 | TRBV11-3 | NA | 16 | TGTGCCCTCCCCTCCCGGCATCCCTTGGCTCCCGGGGAGCTGTTTTTT | CALPSRHPLAPGELFF
NA | TRBJ1-5 | TRBV20-1 | NA | 13 | TGCAGTGCTAGAGGCCAGGGTGATCAGCCCCAGCATTTT | CSARGQGDQPQHF
few | TRBJ1-2 | TRBV27 | NA | 13 | TGTGCCAGCAGTTTATGGGGGGCTGATGGCTACACCTTC | CASSLWGADGYTF